The sequence of this T cell receptor (beta chain) was determined in a study of human versus mouse CDR3 diversity and MHC coevolution. The overall study: Between roughly 0.6 x 10^7 and 1.8 x 10^7 valid reads came from each sample.

The repertoire was sequenced with immunoSEQ multiplex PCR; TCRdb's copy has only in-frame clones and lacks some. The sample lists about 60,000 clones, just under 95% occurring once. Naive CD4 T cells, CD45RO-negative and CD62L-positive, were flow-sorted from PBMCs. After removal of 6 bases from V and 8 bases from J, the junction contained 13 bases not matched to a gene. The CDR3 contains 15 residues. The germline CDR1 and CDR2 sequences are MNHEY and SVGAGI. Specimen: naive CD4+ T cells from blood. The subset: CD45RO-negative CD62L-positive naive CD4 T cells. The TCR was taken from a person between 60 and 70 years old in good health. This chain links TRBV6-5 with TRBJ2-3; TRBD2 matches at 8 bases. DNA of the CDR3: TGTGCCAGCAGCTCTACTCGAGCGGGAGAACGTACGCAGTATTTT. Amino acid sequence: CASSSTRAGERTQYF.